The 13 T cell receptor beta chains reported below all come from one sample, sequenced in a study of shared clonotypes between healthy human individuals. Clones were sequenced by immunoSEQ multiplex PCR, and TCRdb holds only the in-frame ones, with some missing. The repertoire consists of 2.3 million or so clones, with approximately 93% occurring once and the leading ten covering roughly 0.36%. Sequenced material: naive CD4+ T cells from PBMCs. As for subset: CD45RA+ positively selected. The receptors here all came from a man between 18 and 29 years old in good health. Some clones in this sample may be carry-over from other donors' samples.

V and J are TRBV5-4 and TRBJ2-7, with 10 nucleotides matching TRBD2. The germline V gene has CDR1 SGHNT and CDR2 YYREEE (reference sequence). The V gene end was trimmed by 1 base and the J gene end by 4 bases; junction bases not matched to a gene: 5. The CDR3 is made up of 15 amino acids. The CDR3 nucleotides are TGTGCCAGCAGCTTGACTAGCGGGGTGTTATACGAGCAGTACTTC. Its protein is CASSLTSGVLYEQYF.

This chain connects TRBV28 to TRBJ2-2; the D is unclear. Germline values: CDR1 MDHEN, CDR2 SYDVKM. The germline V and J ends were trimmed by 4 bases and 8 bases, with 5 bases remaining between them. The CDR3 length is 11 residues. The CDR3 reads CASSYEGELFF. The DNA for the CDR3 is TGTGCCAGCAGTTACGAAGGGGAGCTGTTTTTT. The full variable domain, rest sourced from reference TRBV28 and TRBJ2-2, is DVKVTQSSRYLVKRTGEKVFLECVQDMDHENMFWYRQDPGLGLRLIYFSYDVKMKEKGDIPEGYSVSREKKERFSLILESASTNQTSMYLCASSYEGELFFGEGSRLTVL.

This sequence joins TRBV18 and TRBJ2-2; D is perhaps TRBD1 (6 bases). Per the germline V gene, CDR1 is KGHSH and CDR2 is LQKENI. The CDR3 consists of 16 residues. V was pared by 3 bases and J by 5 bases, with 16 bases between. In DNA, the CDR3 is TGTGCCAGCTCACCGCTATTAACAGGGATGACCGGGGAGCTGTTTTTT. It yields the protein CASSPLLTGMTGELFF. Full variable domain (outside the CDR3, taken from reference TRBV18 and TRBJ2-2): NAGVMQNPRHLVRRRGQEARLRCSPMKGHSHVYWYRQLPEEGLKFMVYLQKENIIDESGMPKERFSAEFPKEGPSILRIQQVVRGDSAAYFCASSPLLTGMTGELFFGEGSRLTVL.

The chain combines TRBV18 with TRBJ2-7, with 8 bases lining up with TRBD1. J gave up 1 base and V 4 bases, and 9 bases lay outside the gene matches. CDR1 and CDR2 (germline): KGHSH, LQKENI. This CDR3 contains 16 residues. Here the CDR3 reads CASSRAQGEESYEQYF. CDR3 sequence (DNA): TGTGCCAGCTCACGGGCACAGGGGGAAGAATCCTACGAGCAGTACTTC.

This clone was observed once. The genes are TRBV2 and TRBJ1-4; D may be TRBD1 (6 bases). This CDR3 is 16 amino acids long. CDR1 and CDR2 (germline): SNHLY, FYNNEI. V gave up 7 bases and J gave up 4 bases, with 19 bases separating them. The CDR3 loop is CASKATGTPFNEKLFF. CDR3 coding DNA: TGTGCCAGCAAAGCGACCGGGACACCCTTTAATGAAAAACTGTTTTTT. Complete variable domain (other parts from reference TRBV2 and TRBJ1-4): EPEVTQTPSHQVTQMGQEVILRCVPISNHLYFYWYRQILGQKVEFLVSFYNNEISEKSEIFDDQFSVERPDGSNFTLKIRSTKLEDSAMYFCASKATGTPFNEKLFFGSGTQLSVL.

The V and J genes are TRBV21-1 and TRBJ1-5. TRBV21-1 has pseudogene status. This CDR3 comprises 16 residues. The CDR3, as DNA: TGTGCCAGCAGCAAAGAAAAGGAGACGGGGGGTCAGCCCCAGCATTTT. Protein sequence: CASSKEKETGGQPQHF.

The genes are TRBV28 and TRBJ2-7; D uncertain. The germline V and J ends were trimmed by 5 bases and 0 bases, with 11 bases remaining between them. The CDR3 spans 14 residues. Germline lookup yields CDR1 MDHEN and CDR2 SYDVKM. The CDR3 DNA reads TGTGCCAGCAGTCCGACTTCGGACTCCTACGAGCAGTACTTC. Translation: CASSPTSDSYEQYF.

The chain couples TRBV6-6 to TRBJ2-3; possible D gene TRBD1, 5 bases. V dropped 2 bases and J dropped 4 bases, with 10 bases sitting between them. This CDR3 is 14 amino acids long. Per the germline V gene, CDR1 is MNHNY and CDR2 is SVGAGI (reference sequence). The CDR3 nucleotides are TGTGCCAGCAGTTACGACAGTGGGGCAGATACGCAGTATTTT. It codes for CASSYDSGADTQYF.

About this clone: The sample contains more than one DNA sequence encoding this CDR3. The rearrangement uses TRBV9 and TRBJ1-1; D is possibly TRBD1 (6 bases). This CDR3 is 14 amino acids long. V lost 0 bases and J lost 1, with 7 bases in between. Germline V gives CDR1 SGDLS, CDR2 YYNGEE. The CDR3 bases are TGTGCCAGCAGCGTAGGGGGGCAGAACACTGAAGCTTTCTTT. It specifies CASSVGGQNTEAFF.

The gene calls are TRBV6-1 and TRBJ2-3; D is possibly TRBD1 or TRBD2 (5 bases each). The CDR3 is made up of 14 amino acids. Germline lookup yields CDR1 MNHNS and CDR2 SASEGT. V lost 4 bases to trimming and J lost 3 bases, with 11 bases between them. The CDR3 region has the DNA TGTGCCAGCAGTGCCCCCAGGGAGACAGATACGCAGTATTTT. Protein product: CASSAPRETDTQYF.

J is TRBJ1-2 and V is TRBV5-1; D is perhaps TRBD1 (5 bases). This CDR3 region has 15 residues. Germline loops: CDR1 SGHRS, CDR2 YFSETQ. V gave up 5 bases and J gave up 0 bases, with 14 bases separating them. The CDR3 protein is CASSPRWGANYGYTF. For the CDR3, the DNA is TGCGCCAGCAGTCCGCGGTGGGGCGCTAACTATGGCTACACCTTC.

This CDR3 is CASRGHNLGELFF. CDR3 in DNA: TGTGCCAGCAGGGGACACAACCTGGGGGAGCTGTTTTTT. The gene calls are TRBV6-5 and TRBJ2-2; D perhaps matches TRBD1 (6 bases). Germline V CDR1 and CDR2: MNHEY, SVGAGI. CDR3 length: 13 residues. The V end lost 6 bases, the J end lost 8 bases, and 13 bases lay between the germline ends.

The chain combines TRBV4-2 with TRBJ1-1; 7 nucleotides agree with TRBD1. V was clipped by 1 base and J by 1 base; unmatched bases: 9. CDR3 length: 17 amino acids. Germline CDR1 reads LGHNA; CDR2 reads YNFKEQ. The CDR3 DNA is TGTGCCAGCAGCCAAGCGGCAGGGGGTATAAGGAACACTGAAGCTTTCTTT. It encodes CASSQAAGGIRNTEAFF.